The clone carrying this T cell receptor beta chain was observed many times. Its antigen is currently unknown. RNA transcripts served as the template for amplifying TCR beta CDR3 regions. TCR CDR3 regions were first amplified by RT-PCR with HTBI primers. TCRdb reprocessed the multiplex PCR reads via MiXCR and lists one record per CDR3 protein. Of over 550,000 distinct CDR3 sequences in the sample, over 15% were seen once. These data are taken from a study of T cells in Graves' hyperthyroidism and ophthalmopathy. Whole-study results and caveats: For ophthalmopathy, model prediction preceded onset by a median approximately 6 months.

The CDR3 is 13 residues long. Germline V CDR1 and CDR2: DFQATT, SNEGSKA (reference sequence). V lost 3 bases and J 4 bases, leaving 12 bases between the germline ends. The chain has TRBV20-1 and TRBJ1-2; weak D call: TRBD1 (5 bases). The clonotype originates from a woman under 30 with Graves' hyperthyroidism. Material: blood. CDR3 coding DNA: TGCAGTGCTAGTAACATGGGGGTCTATGGCTACACCTTC. Protein: CSASNMGVYGYTF.